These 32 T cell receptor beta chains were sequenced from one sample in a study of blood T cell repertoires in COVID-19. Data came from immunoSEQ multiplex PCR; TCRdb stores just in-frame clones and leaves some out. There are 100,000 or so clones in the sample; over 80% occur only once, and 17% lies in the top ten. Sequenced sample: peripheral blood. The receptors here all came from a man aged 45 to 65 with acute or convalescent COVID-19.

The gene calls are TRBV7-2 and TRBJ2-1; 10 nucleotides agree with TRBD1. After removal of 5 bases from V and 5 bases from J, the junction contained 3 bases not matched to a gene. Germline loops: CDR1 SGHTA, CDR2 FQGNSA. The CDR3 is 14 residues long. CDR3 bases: TGTGCCAGCAGCCGGGACAGGGGACACAATGAGCAGTTCTTC. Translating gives CASSRDRGHNEQFF.

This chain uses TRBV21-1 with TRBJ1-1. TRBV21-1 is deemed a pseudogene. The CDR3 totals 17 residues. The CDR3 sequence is CASSKTASASREHEAFF. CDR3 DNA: TGTGCCAGCAGCAAAACGGCCTCTGCCTCTAGGGAGCACGAAGCTTTCTTT.

The CDR3 DNA is TGCAGTGCTAGATCCGAGGGGGAGCTGTTTTTT. Translation gives CSARSEGELFF. The chain is built from TRBV20-1 and TRBJ2-2, with D hard to call. There are 11 residues in the CDR3. Germline loops: CDR1 DFQATT, CDR2 SNEGSKA (reference sequence). V dropped 2 bases and J dropped 8 bases, with 6 bases sitting between them.

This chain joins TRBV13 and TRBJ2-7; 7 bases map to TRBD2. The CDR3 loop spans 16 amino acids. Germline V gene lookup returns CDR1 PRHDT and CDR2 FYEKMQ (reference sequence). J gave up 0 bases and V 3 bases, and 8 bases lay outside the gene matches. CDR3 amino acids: CASSFTWRGTSYEQYF. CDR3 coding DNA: TGTGCCAGCAGCTTCACCTGGCGGGGGACCTCCTACGAGCAGTACTTC.

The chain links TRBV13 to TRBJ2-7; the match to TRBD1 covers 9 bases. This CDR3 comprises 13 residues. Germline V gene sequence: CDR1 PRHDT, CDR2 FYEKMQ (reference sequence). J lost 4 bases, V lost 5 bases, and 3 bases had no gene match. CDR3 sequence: CASSEDRGYEQYF. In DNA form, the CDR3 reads TGTGCCAGCAGCGAGGACAGGGGTTACGAGCAGTACTTC.

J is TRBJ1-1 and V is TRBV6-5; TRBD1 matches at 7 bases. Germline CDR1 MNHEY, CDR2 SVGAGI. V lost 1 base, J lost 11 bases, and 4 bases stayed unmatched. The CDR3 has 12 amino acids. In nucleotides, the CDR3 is TGTGCCAGCAGTTACTTGACAGGGCCGGCTTTCTTT. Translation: CASSYLTGPAFF.

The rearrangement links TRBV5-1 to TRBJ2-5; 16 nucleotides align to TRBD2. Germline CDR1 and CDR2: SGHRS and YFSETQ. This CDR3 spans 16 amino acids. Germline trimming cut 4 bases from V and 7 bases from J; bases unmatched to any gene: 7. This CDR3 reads CASSTGLAGGQGTQYF. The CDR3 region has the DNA TGCGCCAGCAGCACGGGACTAGCGGGGGGGCAGGGGACCCAGTACTTC.

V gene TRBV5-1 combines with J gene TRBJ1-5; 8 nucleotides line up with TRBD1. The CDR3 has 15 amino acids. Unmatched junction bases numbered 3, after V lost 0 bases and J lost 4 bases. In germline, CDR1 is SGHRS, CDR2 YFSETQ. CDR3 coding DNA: TGCGCCAGCAGCTTGGTGACAGGGGCTAATCAGCCCCAGCATTTT. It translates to CASSLVTGANQPQHF.

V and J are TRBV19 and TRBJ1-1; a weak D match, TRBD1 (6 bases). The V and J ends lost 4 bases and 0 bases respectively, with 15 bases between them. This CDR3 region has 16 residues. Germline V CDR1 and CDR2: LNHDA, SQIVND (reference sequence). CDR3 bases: TGTGCCAGTAGTAGTCCGGGACAAGTGATGAACACTGAAGCTTTCTTT. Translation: CASSSPGQVMNTEAFF.

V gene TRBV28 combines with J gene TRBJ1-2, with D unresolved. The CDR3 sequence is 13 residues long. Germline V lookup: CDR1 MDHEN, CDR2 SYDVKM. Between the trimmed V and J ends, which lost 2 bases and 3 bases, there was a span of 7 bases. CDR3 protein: CASSLASYYGYTF. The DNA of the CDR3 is TGTGCCAGCAGTTTAGCCAGTTACTATGGCTACACCTTC.

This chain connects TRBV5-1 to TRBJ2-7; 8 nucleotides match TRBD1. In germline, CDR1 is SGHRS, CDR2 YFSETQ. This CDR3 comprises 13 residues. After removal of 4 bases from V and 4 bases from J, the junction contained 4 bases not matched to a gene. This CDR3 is CASSRDRLYEQYF. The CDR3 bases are TGCGCCAGCAGCCGGGACAGGCTTTACGAGCAGTACTTC.

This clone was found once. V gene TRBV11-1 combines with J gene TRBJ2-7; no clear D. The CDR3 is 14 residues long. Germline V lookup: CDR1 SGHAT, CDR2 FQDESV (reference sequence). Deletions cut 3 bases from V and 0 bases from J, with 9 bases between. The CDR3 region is CASSFQRSSYEQYF. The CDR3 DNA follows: TGTGCCAGCAGCTTTCAACGGAGCTCCTACGAGCAGTACTTC.

CDR3: CSVEDGLKPGQPQHF. The CDR3 bases are TGCAGCGTTGAAGATGGGCTCAAGCCAGGTCAGCCCCAGCATTTT. The V call is TRBV29-1, the J call TRBJ1-5, with unresolved D. Deletions cut 0 bases from V and 6 bases from J, with 15 bases between. Germline V gene sequence: CDR1 SQVTM, CDR2 ANQGSEA. This CDR3 spans 15 amino acids. The variable domain in full, completed from reference TRBV29-1 and TRBJ1-5, reads SAVISQKPSRDICQRGTSLTIQCQVDSQVTMMFWYRQQPGQSLTLIATANQGSEATYESGFVIDKFPISRPNLTFSTLTVSNMSPEDSSIYLCSVEDGLKPGQPQHFGDGTRLSIL.

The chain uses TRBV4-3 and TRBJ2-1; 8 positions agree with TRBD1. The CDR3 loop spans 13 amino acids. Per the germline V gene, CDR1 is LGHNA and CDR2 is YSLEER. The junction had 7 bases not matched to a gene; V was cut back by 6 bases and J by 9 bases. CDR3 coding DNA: TGCGCCAGCAGTCCCGGGACAGGAACTGAGCAGTTCTTC. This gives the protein CASSPGTGTEQFF.

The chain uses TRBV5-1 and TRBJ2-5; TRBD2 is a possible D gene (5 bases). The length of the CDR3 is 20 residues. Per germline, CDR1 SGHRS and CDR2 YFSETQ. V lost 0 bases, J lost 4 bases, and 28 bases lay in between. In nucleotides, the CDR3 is TGCGCCAGCAGCTTGGCTAACATTAGCGAAGGGCGACCCGTTGGAGAGACCCAGTACTTC. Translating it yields CASSLANISEGRPVGETQYF.

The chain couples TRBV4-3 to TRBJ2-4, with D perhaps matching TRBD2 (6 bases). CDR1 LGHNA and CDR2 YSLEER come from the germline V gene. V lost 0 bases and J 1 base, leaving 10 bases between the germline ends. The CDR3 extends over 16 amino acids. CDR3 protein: CASSQEGTGAKNIQYF. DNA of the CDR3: TGCGCCAGCAGCCAAGAAGGGACTGGGGCCAAAAACATTCAGTACTTC.

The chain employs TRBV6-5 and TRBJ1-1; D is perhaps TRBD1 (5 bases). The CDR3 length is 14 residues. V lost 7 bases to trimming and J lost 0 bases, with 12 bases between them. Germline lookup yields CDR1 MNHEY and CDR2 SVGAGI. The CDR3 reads CASIRGSMNTEAFF. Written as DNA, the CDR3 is TGTGCCAGCATAAGGGGCAGTATGAACACTGAAGCTTTCTTT.

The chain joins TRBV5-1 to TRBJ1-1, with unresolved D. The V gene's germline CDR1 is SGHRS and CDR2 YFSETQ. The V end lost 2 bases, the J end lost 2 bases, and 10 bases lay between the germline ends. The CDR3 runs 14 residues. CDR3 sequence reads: CASSLDGVNTEAFF. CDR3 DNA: TGCGCCAGCAGCTTAGACGGAGTCAACACTGAAGCTTTCTTT. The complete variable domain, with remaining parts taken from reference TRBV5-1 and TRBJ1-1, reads KAGVTQTPRYLIKTRGQQVTLSCSPISGHRSVSWYQQTPGQGLQFLFEYFSETQRNKGNFPGRFSGRQFSNSRSEMNVSTLELGDSALYLCASSLDGVNTEAFFGQGTRLTVV.

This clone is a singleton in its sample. CDR3 loop: CASSLGSGLDYEQYF. The CDR3 DNA reads as TGTGCCAGCAGCTTAGGTTCAGGACTAGACTACGAGCAGTACTTC. V gene TRBV11-3 combines with J gene TRBJ2-7, with TRBD2 matching 7 bases. V shed 1 base, J shed 3 bases, and the junction held 6 bases outside the gene matches. Germline CDR1 and CDR2: SGHNT and YENEEA. CDR3 length: 15 amino acids.

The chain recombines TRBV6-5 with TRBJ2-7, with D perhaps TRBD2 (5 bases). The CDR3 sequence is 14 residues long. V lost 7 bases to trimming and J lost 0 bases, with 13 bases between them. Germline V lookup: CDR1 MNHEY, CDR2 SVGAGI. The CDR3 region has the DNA TGTGCCAGCACCGAACCCGGGAACTCCTACGAGCAGTACTTC. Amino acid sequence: CASTEPGNSYEQYF.

CDR3 DNA sequence: TGCAGCGTTGCAATCGGGGCGGGGAGCACAGATACGCAGTATTTT. It is translated as CSVAIGAGSTDTQYF. The chain employs TRBV29-1 and TRBJ2-3, with D maybe TRBD2 (6 bases). The germline V and J ends were trimmed by 4 bases and 0 bases, with 14 bases remaining between them. The CDR3 is made up of 15 amino acids. Germline lookup yields CDR1 SQVTM and CDR2 ANQGSEA.

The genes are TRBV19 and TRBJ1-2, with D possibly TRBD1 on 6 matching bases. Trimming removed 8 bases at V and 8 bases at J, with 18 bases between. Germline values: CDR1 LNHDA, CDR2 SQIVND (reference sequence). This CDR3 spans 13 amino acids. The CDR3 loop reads CASSTGLLRGYTF. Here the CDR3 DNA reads TGTGCCAGTTCTACAGGGCTCCTTAGAGGCTACACCTTC.

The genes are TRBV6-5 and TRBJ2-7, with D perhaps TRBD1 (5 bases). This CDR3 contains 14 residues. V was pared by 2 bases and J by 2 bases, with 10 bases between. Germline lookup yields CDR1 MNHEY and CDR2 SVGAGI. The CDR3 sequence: CASSYVDSTYEQYF. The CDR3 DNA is TGTGCCAGCAGTTACGTCGACAGTACCTACGAGCAGTACTTC.

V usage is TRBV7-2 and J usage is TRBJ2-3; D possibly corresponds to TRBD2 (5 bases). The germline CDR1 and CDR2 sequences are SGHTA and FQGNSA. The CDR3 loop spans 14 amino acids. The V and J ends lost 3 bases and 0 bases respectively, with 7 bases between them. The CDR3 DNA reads TGTGCCAGCAGCTTGCGAGGGAGCACAGATACGCAGTATTTT. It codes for CASSLRGSTDTQYF.

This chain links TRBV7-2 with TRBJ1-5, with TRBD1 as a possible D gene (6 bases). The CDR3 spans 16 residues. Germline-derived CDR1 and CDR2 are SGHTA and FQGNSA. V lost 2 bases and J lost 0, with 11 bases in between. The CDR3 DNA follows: TGTGCCAGCAGCTTAAAGGACAGATTTAGCAATCAGCCCCAGCATTTT. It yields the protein CASSLKDRFSNQPQHF.

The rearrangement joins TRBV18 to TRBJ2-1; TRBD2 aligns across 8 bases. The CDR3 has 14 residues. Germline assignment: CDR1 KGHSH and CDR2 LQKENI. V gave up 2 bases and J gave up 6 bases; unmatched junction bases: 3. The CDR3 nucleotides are TGTGCCAGCTCACCATCGGGGGGGCCCAATGAGCAGTTCTTC. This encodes CASSPSGGPNEQFF. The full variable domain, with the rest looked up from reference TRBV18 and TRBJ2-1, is NAGVMQNPRHLVRRRGQEARLRCSPMKGHSHVYWYRQLPEEGLKFMVYLQKENIIDESGMPKERFSAEFPKEGPSILRIQQVVRGDSAAYFCASSPSGGPNEQFFGPGTRLTVL.

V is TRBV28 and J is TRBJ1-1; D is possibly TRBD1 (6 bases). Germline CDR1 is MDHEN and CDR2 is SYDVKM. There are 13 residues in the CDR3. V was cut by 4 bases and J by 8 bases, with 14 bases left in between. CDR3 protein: CASSSGVWEEAFF. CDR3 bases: TGTGCCAGCAGTTCAGGGGTTTGGGAGGAAGCTTTCTTT.

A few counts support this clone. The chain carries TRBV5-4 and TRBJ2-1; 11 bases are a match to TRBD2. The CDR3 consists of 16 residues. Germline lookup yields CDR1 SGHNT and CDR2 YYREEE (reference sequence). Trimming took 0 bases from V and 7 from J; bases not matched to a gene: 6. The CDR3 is CASSLALAGGRNEQFF. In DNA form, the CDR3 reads TGTGCCAGCAGCTTGGCGCTAGCGGGGGGCAGGAATGAGCAGTTCTTC.

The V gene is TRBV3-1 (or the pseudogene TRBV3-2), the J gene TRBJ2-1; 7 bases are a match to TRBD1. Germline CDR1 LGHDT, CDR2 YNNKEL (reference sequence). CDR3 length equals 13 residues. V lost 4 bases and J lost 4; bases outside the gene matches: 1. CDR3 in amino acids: CASSRTGYNEQFF. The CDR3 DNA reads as TGTGCCAGCAGCCGGACAGGTTACAATGAGCAGTTCTTC.

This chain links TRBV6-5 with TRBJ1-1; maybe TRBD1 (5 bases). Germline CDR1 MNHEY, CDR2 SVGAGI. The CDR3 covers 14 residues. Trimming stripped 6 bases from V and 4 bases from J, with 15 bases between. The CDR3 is CASRLGGERTEAFF. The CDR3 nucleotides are TGTGCCAGCAGGTTGGGGGGGGAACGCACTGAAGCTTTCTTT.

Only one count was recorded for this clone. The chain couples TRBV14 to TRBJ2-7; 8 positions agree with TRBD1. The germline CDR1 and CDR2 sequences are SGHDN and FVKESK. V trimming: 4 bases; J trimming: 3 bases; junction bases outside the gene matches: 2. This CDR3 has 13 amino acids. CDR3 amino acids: CASSPGTGYEQYF. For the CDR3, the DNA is TGTGCCAGCAGCCCTGGGACAGGCTACGAGCAGTACTTC. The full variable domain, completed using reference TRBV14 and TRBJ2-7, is EAGVTQFPSHSVIEKGQTVTLRCDPISGHDNLYWYRRVMGKEIKFLLHFVKESKQDESGMPNNRFLAERTGGTYSTLKVQPAELEDSGVYFCASSPGTGYEQYFGPGTRLTVT.

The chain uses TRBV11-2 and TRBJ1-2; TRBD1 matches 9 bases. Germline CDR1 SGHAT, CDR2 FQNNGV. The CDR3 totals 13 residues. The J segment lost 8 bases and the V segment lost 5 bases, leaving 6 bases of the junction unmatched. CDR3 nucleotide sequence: TGTGCCAGCAGCGCCGGGACAGGGCAAGGCTACACCTTC. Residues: CASSAGTGQGYTF. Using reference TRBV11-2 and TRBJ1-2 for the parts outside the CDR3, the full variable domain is EAGVAQSPRYKIIEKRQSVAFWCNPISGHATLYWYQQILGQGPKLLIQFQNNGVVDDSQLPKDRFSAERLKGVDSTLKIQPAKLEDSAVYLCASSAGTGQGYTFGSGTRLTVV.